The rows below give T cell receptor beta chains drawn from one sample of a study of blood T cell repertoires in COVID-19. Libraries were prepared by immunoSEQ multiplex PCR; TCRdb keeps only in-frame clonotypes and omits some of them. This sample yields some 180,000 clones, of which roughly 85% are seen a single time; more than 5.5% belongs to the top ten. The sequenced sample was PBMCs or T cells enriched from blood (not recorded which). Every receptor here comes from a man aged 35 to 55 who had recovered from COVID-19. The CDR3 runs from the conserved cysteine through the conserved F or W. A D gene is named only where the DNA matches it firmly. Clone size is shown for a subset of rows, as once, few, many or a class of expanded clone.

CDR3 length,D gene,J gene,clone size,V gene,CDR3 protein,CDR3 DNA
12,.,TRBJ1-2,once,TRBV2,CASSVLGGGYTF,TGTGCCAGCAGCGTACTAGGGGGTGGCTACACCTTC
19,TRBD1,TRBJ2-2,.,TRBV7-8,CASSLGRQGPFANTGELFF,TGTGCCAGCAGCTTAGGTAGACAGGGGCCGTTCGCGAACACCGGGGAGCTGTTTTTT
19,TRBD2,TRBJ2-2,.,TRBV4-1,CASSQVSWGAGEGTGELFF,TGCGCCAGCAGCCAAGTCTCCTGGGGAGCGGGGGAGGGCACCGGGGAGCTGTTTTTT
16,.,TRBJ2-2,.,TRBV6-6,CASNIPGAANTGELFF,TGTGCCAGCAACATTCCAGGGGCTGCGAACACCGGGGAGCTGTTTTTT
12,.,TRBJ1-2,.,TRBV28,CASSLQRYGYTF,TGTGCCAGCAGTTTACAGCGCTATGGCTACACCTTC
15,.,TRBJ2-2,.,TRBV11-2,CASSPIRGNGGELFF,TGTGCCAGCAGCCCTATCAGGGGAAACGGCGGGGAGCTGTTTTTT
10,.,TRBJ1-1,.,TRBV29-1,CSVLNTEAFF,TGCAGCGTCCTAAACACTGAAGCTTTCTTT
12,.,TRBJ1-1,.,TRBV2,CASSDESTEAFF,TGTGCCAGCAGTGACGAGTCCACTGAAGCTTTCTTT
13,.,TRBJ1-1,few,TRBV5-5,CASSQQGGTEAFF,TGTGCCAGCAGCCAGCAAGGCGGGACTGAAGCTTTCTTT
15,.,TRBJ1-5,.,TRBV30,CAWSEGGVSNQPQHF,TGTGCCTGGAGTGAGGGAGGAGTCAGCAATCAGCCCCAGCATTTT
17,TRBD1,TRBJ1-1,.,TRBV7-8,CASSLYGIGQGAWWAFF,TGTGCCAGCAGCCTGTACGGGATAGGACAGGGGGCATGGTGGGCTTTCTTT
18,.,TRBJ2-7,.,TRBV5-1,CASSENIQGLKIGDEQYF,TGCGCCAGCAGCGAGAATATTCAGGGATTGAAGATTGGCGACGAGCAGTACTTC
16,.,TRBJ2-3,.,TRBV14,CASSPFRGVNTDTQYF,TGTGCCAGCAGCCCCTTCAGGGGAGTGAACACAGATACGCAGTATTTT
16,TRBD1,TRBJ1-3,.,TRBV6-5,CASSYSGTGEGNTIYF,TGTGCCAGCAGTTACTCTGGGACAGGGGAGGGAAACACCATATATTTT
15,.,TRBJ2-1,.,TRBV28,CASRPTGTLQNEQFF,TGTGCCAGCAGACCCACTGGGACTCTTCAAAATGAGCAGTTCTTC
14,.,TRBJ1-3,few,TRBV5-1,CASADPTAGNTIYF,TGCGCCAGCGCAGATCCGACAGCAGGAAACACCATATATTTT
14,TRBD1,TRBJ1-2,.,TRBV28,CASSLTGGTDGYTF,TGTGCCAGCAGTTTAACAGGGGGCACTGATGGCTACACCTTC
13,TRBD1,TRBJ1-5,.,TRBV6-5,CANAQGGNQPQHF,TGTGCCAACGCCCAGGGGGGCAATCAGCCCCAGCATTTT
13,.,TRBJ1-1,.,TRBV5-1,CASSYSTNTEAFF,TGCGCCAGCAGCTATTCTACTAACACTGAAGCTTTCTTT
14,.,TRBJ1-6,.,TRBV18,CASSPGGFNSPLHF,TGTGCCAGCTCACCGGGGGGATTTAATTCACCCCTCCACTTT
16,.,TRBJ1-5,.,TRBV18,CASSLSTPDSNQPQHF,TGTGCCAGCTCACTTTCGACTCCGGATAGCAATCAGCCCCAGCATTTT
14,.,TRBJ1-2,.,TRBV9,CASSKSDSNYGYTF,TGTGCCAGCTCTAAAAGCGACAGTAACTATGGCTACACCTTC
14,.,TRBJ1-1,.,TRBV7-2,CASSPLLGGTEAFF,TGTGCCAGCAGCCCACTGTTAGGGGGCACTGAAGCTTTCTTT
17,TRBD1,TRBJ2-5,.,TRBV9,CASSVDRQGVSLETQYF,TGTGCCAGCAGCGTAGATCGACAGGGGGTTTCTTTGGAGACCCAGTACTTC
11,TRBD2,TRBJ2-7,.,TRBV24-1,CATSTGGEQYF,TGTGCCACCAGTACGGGAGGGGAGCAGTACTTC
13,.,TRBJ1-5,.,TRBV27,CASSFGPGRGEHF,TGTGCCAGCAGTTTCGGGCCGGGACGGGGGGAGCATTTT
14,.,TRBJ1-5,once,TRBV9,CASSLQGGSQPQHF,TGTGCCAGCAGCTTACAGGGAGGGAGTCAGCCCCAGCATTTT
15,TRBD1,TRBJ2-7,.,TRBV28,CASSSQTGGRREQYF,TGTGCCAGCAGTTCCCAGACAGGGGGCCGTCGAGAGCAGTACTTC
14,TRBD1,TRBJ1-5,.,TRBV6-5,CASRIQGKLQPQHF,TGTGCCAGCAGGATACAGGGGAAACTTCAGCCCCAGCATTTT
15,.,TRBJ1-5,.,TRBV18,CASSPSTGGGQPQHF,TGTGCCAGCTCACCATCGACCGGGGGGGGACAGCCCCAGCATTTT
14,TRBD1,TRBJ2-5,.,TRBV28,CASSPGTETETQYF,TGTGCCAGCAGTCCCGGGACAGAAACGGAGACCCAGTACTTC
12,.,TRBJ2-2,once,TRBV5-1,CASSLNTGELFF,TGCGCCAGCAGCCTCAACACCGGGGAGCTGTTTTTT
12,.,TRBJ2-1,.,TRBV7-3,CASSLNRGEQFF,TGTGCCAGCAGCTTAAATCGAGGTGAGCAGTTCTTC
13,.,TRBJ2-6,.,TRBV27,CASSSSGANVLTF,TGTGCCAGCAGTTCGAGTGGGGCCAACGTCCTGACTTTC
16,TRBD2,TRBJ2-5,.,TRBV9,CASSVYGSGNLETQYF,TGTGCCAGCAGCGTATACGGTAGCGGGAATCTGGAGACCCAGTACTTC
14,.,TRBJ1-1,.,TRBV18,CASSLKQGNTEAFF,TGTGCCAGCTCACTTAAACAGGGGAACACTGAAGCTTTCTTT
15,.,TRBJ1-2,.,TRBV6-5,CASSFGQLDYYGYTF,TGTGCCAGCAGTTTTGGACAGCTCGATTACTATGGCTACACCTTC
15,.,TRBJ2-5,few,TRBV21-1,CASSKLASRGETQYF,TGTGCCAGCAGCAAACTGGCCTCCCGGGGAGAGACCCAGTACTTC
13,.,TRBJ2-5,.,TRBV5-8,CASSLVATETQYF,TGTGCCAGCAGCTTGGTTGCTACTGAGACCCAGTACTTC
15,.,TRBJ2-1,.,TRBV10-3,CAISESLLADNEQFF,TGTGCCATCAGTGAGTCTCTACTAGCCGACAATGAGCAGTTCTTC
12,TRBD1,TRBJ2-7,.,TRBV2,CATGQGLDEQYF,TGTGCCACCGGACAGGGTCTCGACGAGCAGTACTTC
15,.,TRBJ2-7,.,TRBV10-2,CASNRPAAPYHEQYF,TGCGCCAGCAACCGCCCAGCGGCTCCATACCACGAGCAGTACTTC
12,TRBD2,TRBJ2-5,.,TRBV9,CASSDFGGAQYF,TGTGCCAGCAGCGACTTTGGGGGGGCCCAGTACTTC
12,.,TRBJ2-7,many,TRBV11-3,CASSFSVSEQYF,TGTGCCAGCAGCTTCTCCGTGTCCGAGCAGTACTTC
14,TRBD2,TRBJ2-1,.,TRBV29-1,CSVDSGRRYNEQFF,TGCAGCGTCGACAGCGGGAGAAGGTACAATGAGCAGTTCTTC
13,TRBD2,TRBJ2-3,once,TRBV27,CASFGLARDTQYF,TGTGCCTCCTTCGGACTAGCAAGGGATACGCAGTATTTT
16,TRBD1,TRBJ2-7,.,TRBV6-1,CASSEAGTGASHEQYF,TGTGCCAGCAGTGAAGCGGGCACAGGGGCCTCCCACGAGCAGTACTTC
15,TRBD1,TRBJ2-3,.,TRBV9,CASSQGQGPTDTQYF,TGTGCCAGCAGCCAGGGACAGGGACCTACAGATACGCAGTATTTT
15,.,TRBJ1-2,.,TRBV2,CASSQTPGGRMGNTF,TGTGCCAGCAGCCAGACCCCAGGAGGCAGGATGGGGAACACCTTC
13,TRBD2,TRBJ2-7,.,TRBV4-1,CASSHGGGYEQYF,TGCGCCAGCAGCCACGGGGGGGGCTACGAGCAGTACTTC
13,.,TRBJ1-1,few,TRBV3-1/TRBV3-2,CASSPQASTEAFF,TGTGCCAGCAGCCCCCAGGCGAGCACTGAAGCTTTCTTT
15,TRBD1,TRBJ2-7,.,TRBV14,CASSHSGTVSYEQYF,TGTGCCAGCAGCCACTCCGGGACAGTTTCCTACGAGCAGTACTTC